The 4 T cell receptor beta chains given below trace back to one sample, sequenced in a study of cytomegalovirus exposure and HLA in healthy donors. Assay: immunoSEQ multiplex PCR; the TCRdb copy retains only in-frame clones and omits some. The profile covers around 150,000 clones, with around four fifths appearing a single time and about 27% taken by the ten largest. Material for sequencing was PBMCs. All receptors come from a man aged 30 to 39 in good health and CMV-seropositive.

CDR3 amino acids: CASSVGNQGWETQYF. DNA of the CDR3: TGTGCCAGCAGCGTAGGGAATCAGGGGTGGGAGACCCAGTACTTC. The chain has TRBV9 and TRBJ2-5; D might be TRBD1 (6 bases). V was cut by 0 bases and J by 5 bases, with 14 bases left in between. CDR1 and CDR2 from the germline V gene are SGDLS and YYNGEE. This CDR3 is 15 amino acids long.

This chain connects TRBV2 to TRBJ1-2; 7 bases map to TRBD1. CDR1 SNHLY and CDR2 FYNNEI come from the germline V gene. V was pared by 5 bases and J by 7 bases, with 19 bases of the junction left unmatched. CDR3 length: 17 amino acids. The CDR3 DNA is TGTGCCAGCAGTCCCCACCCCGGACAGGAAGAGTATCTTGGCTACACCTTC. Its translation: CASSPHPGQEEYLGYTF. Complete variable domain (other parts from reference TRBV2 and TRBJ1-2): EPEVTQTPSHQVTQMGQEVILRCVPISNHLYFYWYRQILGQKVEFLVSFYNNEISEKSEIFDDQFSVERPDGSNFTLKIRSTKLEDSAMYFCASSPHPGQEEYLGYTFGSGTRLTVV.

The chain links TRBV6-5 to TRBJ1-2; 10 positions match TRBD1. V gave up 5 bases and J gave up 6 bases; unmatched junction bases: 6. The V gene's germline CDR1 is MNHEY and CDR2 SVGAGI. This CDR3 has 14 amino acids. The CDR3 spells CASSNLGTGDGYTF. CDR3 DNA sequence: TGTGCCAGCAGTAATCTCGGGACAGGGGATGGCTACACCTTC.

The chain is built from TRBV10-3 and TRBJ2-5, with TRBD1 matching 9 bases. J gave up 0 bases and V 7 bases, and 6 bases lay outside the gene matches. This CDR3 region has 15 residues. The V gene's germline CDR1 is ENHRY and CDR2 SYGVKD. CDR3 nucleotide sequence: TGTGCCATCAAGGAGGGACAGGGATACCAAGAGACCCAGTACTTC. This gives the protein CAIKEGQGYQETQYF.